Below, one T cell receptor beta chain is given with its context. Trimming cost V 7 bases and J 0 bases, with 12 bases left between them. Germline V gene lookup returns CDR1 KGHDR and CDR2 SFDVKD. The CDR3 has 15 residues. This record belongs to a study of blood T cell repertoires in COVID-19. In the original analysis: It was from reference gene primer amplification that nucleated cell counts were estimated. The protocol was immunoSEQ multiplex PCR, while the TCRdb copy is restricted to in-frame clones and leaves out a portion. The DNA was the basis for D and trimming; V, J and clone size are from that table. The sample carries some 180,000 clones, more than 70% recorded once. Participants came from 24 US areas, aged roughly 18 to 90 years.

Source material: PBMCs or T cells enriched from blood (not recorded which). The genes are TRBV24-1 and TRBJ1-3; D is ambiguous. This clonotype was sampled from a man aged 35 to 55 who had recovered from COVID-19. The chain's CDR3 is CATRGRVFSGNTIYF. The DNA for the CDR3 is TGTGCCACCAGGGGGAGGGTATTCTCTGGAAACACCATATATTTT.